This TCR beta chain was documented in a study of blood T cell repertoires in COVID-19. Study at large: Some COVID-19 samples were acute and others convalescent; all came from the United States, Italy and Spain. PBMCs, B-cell-depleted T cells, or T cells provided the cDNA or gDNA that made up the material.

Germline V lookup: CDR1 SNHLY, CDR2 FYNNEI. CDR3 length: 14 amino acids. Trimming took 6 bases from V and 5 from J; bases not matched to a gene: 4. Study processing details: Amplification of reference gene primers provided the estimated nucleated cell counts. Libraries were prepared by immunoSEQ multiplex PCR; TCRdb keeps only in-frame clonotypes and omits some of them. V and J calls and clone size follow that table, whereas D and trimming were derived from the DNA. The sample lists approximately 210,000 clones, over 75% seen once, with 4% to 5.5% in the top ten. This clone was counted between two and nine times.

This receptor was identified in a middle-aged woman with acute or convalescent COVID-19. Source material: peripheral blood. The chain couples TRBV2 to TRBJ1-2; 12 bases line up with TRBD1. The CDR3 DNA follows: TGTGCCAGCAGGGGACAGGGGGCTCGTTATGGCTACACCTTC. Its protein product is CASRGQGARYGYTF.